The 19 T cell receptor beta chains below all came from one sample that was sequenced in a study of cytomegalovirus exposure and HLA in healthy donors. Researchers ran the PCR with 60 Vbeta and 13 Jbeta primers. Generated by immunoSEQ multiplex PCR, the TCRdb table keeps only in-frame clones and is missing some. The data hold tens of thousands of clones, with about 83% observed a single time. The sample was PBMCs. The source is a human donor in good health.

This chain joins TRBV29-1 and TRBJ1-1; 7 positions agree with TRBD1. From germline, CDR1 is SQVTM and CDR2 ANQGSEA. Trimming removed 7 bases from V and 1 base from J; junction bases left unmatched: 6. CDR3 length: 13 amino acids. CDR3 loop: CSGATGTNTEAFF. Here the CDR3 DNA reads TGCAGCGGTGCGACAGGGACGAACACTGAAGCTTTCTTT.

The chain recombines TRBV12-5 with TRBJ1-5; TRBD1 matches at 7 bases. Germline V gene sequence: CDR1 LGHNT, CDR2 FRNRAP. The CDR3 sequence is 15 residues long. The J segment lost 6 bases and the V segment lost 3 bases, leaving 8 bases of the junction unmatched. In nucleotides, the CDR3 is TGTGCTAGTGGTTTTGCTGACAGGGTACTTCAGCCCCAGCATTTT. Its translation: CASGFADRVLQPQHF.

The chain uses TRBV28 and TRBJ1-5, with D uncertain. The V end lost 3 bases, the J end lost 5 bases, and 17 bases lay between the germline ends. The CDR3 has 16 amino acids. Per germline, CDR1 MDHEN and CDR2 SYDVKM. The DNA for the CDR3 is TGTGCCAGCAGTTTTTTGGCCCCGACTGCCGATCAGCCCCAGCATTTT. Amino acids: CASSFLAPTADQPQHF. Drawing the rest from reference TRBV28 and TRBJ1-5, the complete variable domain is DVKVTQSSRYLVKRTGEKVFLECVQDMDHENMFWYRQDPGLGLRLIYFSYDVKMKEKGDIPEGYSVSREKKERFSLILESASTNQTSMYLCASSFLAPTADQPQHFGDGTRLSIL.

The chain combines TRBV7-9 with TRBJ1-1; 7 nucleotides line up with TRBD1. Germline CDR1 is SEHNR and CDR2 is FQNEAQ (reference sequence). Trimming took 6 bases from V and 4 from J; bases not matched to a gene: 17. CDR3 length: 17 residues. CDR3 region: CASRALGGDRAGTEAFF. The CDR3 nucleotides are TGTGCCAGCAGAGCGCTTGGGGGCGACAGGGCGGGCACTGAAGCTTTCTTT.

This clone was counted between two and nine times. V usage is TRBV27 and J usage is TRBJ2-7, with TRBD1 matching 7 bases. The CDR3 is 16 amino acids. Trimming at V came to 1 base and at J to 1 base, leaving 7 bases not matched to a gene. Germline CDR1 MNHEY, CDR2 SMNVEV (reference sequence). The CDR3 here is CASSLLGQTISYEQYF. CDR3 nucleotide sequence: TGTGCCAGCAGTTTATTGGGACAGACGATATCCTACGAGCAGTACTTC.

V is TRBV7-2 and J is TRBJ2-5; 7 nucleotides line up with TRBD2. The trim removed 1 base at V and 1 base at J, leaving 3 bases unmatched. Germline V lookup: CDR1 SGHTA, CDR2 FQGNSA. The CDR3 runs to 15 residues. The CDR3, as DNA: TGTGCCAGCAGCTTAGGGGGGGAGGGCCAAGAGACCCAGTACTTC. Translated: CASSLGGEGQETQYF.

This chain joins TRBV30 and TRBJ2-5; possible D gene TRBD1, 6 bases. Germline V lookup: CDR1 GTSNPN, CDR2 SVGIG (reference sequence). Trimming took off 5 bases at V and 0 bases at J, with 10 bases between the two ends. This CDR3 is 13 amino acids long. The CDR3 region has the DNA TGTGCCTGGGAGGGGGTTGACCAAGAGACCCAGTACTTC. It specifies CAWEGVDQETQYF.

The chain combines TRBV2 with TRBJ1-1, with 8 bases matching TRBD1. The CDR3 has 15 amino acids. V shed 6 bases, J shed 2 bases, and the junction held 8 bases outside the gene matches. Germline V lookup: CDR1 SNHLY, CDR2 FYNNEI. CDR3 sequence reads: CASRKEQGVNTEAFF. CDR3 in DNA: TGTGCCAGCAGAAAAGAACAGGGGGTAAACACTGAAGCTTTCTTT.

The V gene is TRBV11-1, the J gene TRBJ2-7; D may be TRBD1 (5 bases). The CDR3 has 15 residues. The ends were cut back, 2 bases at V and 4 bases at J, with 15 bases in the middle. Germline CDR1 SGHAT, CDR2 FQDESV (reference sequence). The CDR3 nucleotides are TGTGCCAGCAGCTTACTCAGGGCATCAGGGTACGAGCAGTACTTC. Translated, it gives CASSLLRASGYEQYF.

The chain joins TRBV2 to TRBJ1-6; TRBD1 matches at 10 bases. Germline V gene sequence: CDR1 SNHLY, CDR2 FYNNEI. The CDR3 is 20 residues long. V shed 6 bases, J shed 0 bases, and the junction held 14 bases outside the gene matches. The CDR3 is CASSRDTGTGESSYNSPLHF. CDR3 nucleotides: TGTGCCAGCAGCCGAGATACCGGGACAGGGGAGAGCTCCTATAATTCACCCCTCCACTTT.

The table lists this clone with a few counts. Written as DNA, the CDR3 is TGTGCCAGCAGCTTAAAAAACTCCCCTTACAATGAGCAGTTCTTC. Its protein product is CASSLKNSPYNEQFF. The V and J genes are TRBV7-2 and TRBJ2-1; no reliable D call. From germline, CDR1 is SGHTA and CDR2 FQGNSA. The V gene lost 2 bases and the J gene lost 4 bases, with 12 bases spanning the gap. The CDR3 runs to 15 residues.

This chain links TRBV4-1 with TRBJ2-5, with 12 bases fitting TRBD2. The CDR3 length is 20 residues. V trimming: 4 bases; J trimming: 5 bases; junction bases outside the gene matches: 20. Germline CDR1 reads MGHRA; CDR2 reads YSYEKL. The CDR3 protein is CASSLSDWGLAGGPGETQYF. The CDR3, as DNA: TGCGCCAGCAGCCTCTCCGATTGGGGCCTAGCGGGAGGGCCGGGGGAGACCCAGTACTTC.

This rearrangement joins TRBV6-1 to TRBJ1-5, with D uncertain. The CDR3 sequence is 13 residues long. Deletions cut 3 bases from V and 5 bases from J, with 8 bases between. Looked up from germline, CDR1 is MNHNS and CDR2 is SASEGT. CDR3 DNA sequence: TGTGCCAGCAGTGACAGGTGGGATCAGCCCCAGCATTTT. It translates to CASSDRWDQPQHF.

This chain uses TRBV5-1 with TRBJ1-4, with 9 bases fitting TRBD1. Germline CDR1 is SGHRS and CDR2 is YFSETQ. V dropped 0 bases and J dropped 6; count of bases not matched to a gene: 3. This CDR3 is built from 15 residues. CDR3 bases: TGCGCCAGCAGCTTGGGGGACAGGGATCATGAAAAACTGTTTTTT. Amino acid sequence: CASSLGDRDHEKLFF.

The chain has TRBV19 and TRBJ1-5; TRBD1 is a possible D gene (6 bases). This CDR3 region has 14 residues. Trimming took 8 bases from V and 6 from J, leaving 17 bases between them. Germline CDR1 reads LNHDA; CDR2 reads SQIVND (reference sequence). This chain's CDR3 is CASQSQGMGQPQHF. The CDR3 nucleotides are TGTGCCAGTCAGAGTCAGGGGATGGGTCAGCCCCAGCATTTT.

The chain joins TRBV30 to TRBJ1-6; D is undetermined. This CDR3 has 12 residues. V lost 2 bases to trimming and J lost 14 bases, with 13 bases between them. Germline V gives CDR1 GTSNPN, CDR2 SVGIG (reference sequence). Written as DNA, the CDR3 is TGTGCCTGGAGTAAGGGAGTGGGGACCCTCCACTTT. This encodes CAWSKGVGTLHF.

V gene TRBV4-2 combines with J gene TRBJ2-5; a weak D match, TRBD1 (6 bases). Germline CDR1 is LGHNA and CDR2 is YNFKEQ. V shed 1 base and J shed 2 bases, with 17 bases lying between them. The CDR3 is 17 amino acids. The CDR3: CASSQAPTRTDQETQYF. The DNA of the CDR3 is TGTGCCAGCAGCCAAGCACCGACTCGGACAGATCAAGAGACCCAGTACTTC.

This chain links TRBV15 with TRBJ2-7, with 10 bases identical to TRBD1. V shed 6 bases and J 3 bases; nucleotides not matched to a gene: 11. Looked up from germline, CDR1 is LNHNV and CDR2 is YYDKDF (reference sequence). The CDR3 has 16 amino acids. CDR3 amino acids: CATRLDYRDRGYEQYF. The CDR3 DNA reads TGTGCCACCAGACTTGATTACCGGGACAGGGGCTACGAGCAGTACTTC.

The rearrangement links TRBV7-3 to TRBJ2-1; 7 bases map to TRBD2. After removal of 8 bases from V and 3 bases from J, the junction contained 10 bases not matched to a gene. Germline V gene lookup returns CDR1 SGHTA and CDR2 FQGTGA. This CDR3 is built from 15 residues. The CDR3 region has the DNA TGTGCCAGCTCCCCCCGGGCGGGGGTCTACAATGAGCAGTTCTTC. Its translation: CASSPRAGVYNEQFF.